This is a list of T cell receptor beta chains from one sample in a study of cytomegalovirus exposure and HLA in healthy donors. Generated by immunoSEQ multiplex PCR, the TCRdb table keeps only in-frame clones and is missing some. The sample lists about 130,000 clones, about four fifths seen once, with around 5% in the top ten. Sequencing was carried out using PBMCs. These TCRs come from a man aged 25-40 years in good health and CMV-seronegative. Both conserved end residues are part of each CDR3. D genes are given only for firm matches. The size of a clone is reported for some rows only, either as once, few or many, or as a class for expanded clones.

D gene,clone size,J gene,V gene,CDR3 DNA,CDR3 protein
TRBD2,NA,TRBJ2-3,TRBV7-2,TGTGCCAGCAGCTTAAAACTAGCGGGAGTTACAGATACGCAGTATTTT,CASSLKLAGVTDTQYF
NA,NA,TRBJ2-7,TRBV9,TGTGCCAGCAGCGTAGGCCCCACTTCCTACGAGCAGTACTTC,CASSVGPTSYEQYF
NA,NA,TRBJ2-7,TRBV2,TGTGCCAGCAGTGTCCAGGGGACATTCTACGAGCAGTACTTC,CASSVQGTFYEQYF
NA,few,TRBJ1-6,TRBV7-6,TGTGCCAGCAGCCCCTCCGGGGGGAATTCACCCCTCCACTTT,CASSPSGGNSPLHF
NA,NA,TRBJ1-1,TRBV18,TGTGCCAGCTCACCACCGTCCAGGTTGGTCACTGAAGCTTTCTTT,CASSPPSRLVTEAFF
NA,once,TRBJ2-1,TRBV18,TGTGCCAGCTCACCAATTGGGCGAAACAATGAGCAGTTCTTC,CASSPIGRNNEQFF
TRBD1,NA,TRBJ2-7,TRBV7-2,TGTGCCAGCAGCATCACGGGACAGGGCGACTACGAGCAGTACTTC,CASSITGQGDYEQYF
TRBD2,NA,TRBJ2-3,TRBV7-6,TGTGCCAGCAGCGCTAATAGCGGGGGGCCGACAGATACGCAGTATTTT,CASSANSGGPTDTQYF
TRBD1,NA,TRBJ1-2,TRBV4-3,TGCGCCAGCAGCCAAGGCCTACAGGGGGCGCGAAATGGCTACACCTTC,CASSQGLQGARNGYTF
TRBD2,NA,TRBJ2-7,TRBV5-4,TGTGCCAGCAGCTTGGACCTAAGCGGGAGGCAGTCCTACGAGCAGTACTTC,CASSLDLSGRQSYEQYF
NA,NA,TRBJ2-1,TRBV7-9,TGTGCCAGCAGCGCGGCGTGGAGCTCCTACAATGAGCAGTTCTTC,CASSAAWSSYNEQFF
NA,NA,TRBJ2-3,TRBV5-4,TGTGCCAGCAGCGTCGCGAGCCGAGCTAGCACAGATACGCAGTATTTT,CASSVASRASTDTQYF
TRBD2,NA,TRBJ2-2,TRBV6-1,TGTGCCAGCACTGGACTAGCGGGAGAGGACGGGGAGCTGTTTTTT,CASTGLAGEDGELFF
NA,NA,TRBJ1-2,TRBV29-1,TGCAGCGTTCCTCTCCCGGGGATTAGTGGCTACACCTTC,CSVPLPGISGYTF
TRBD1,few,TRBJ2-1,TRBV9,TGTGCCAGCAGCTCAAGGACAGGGGACTGGAATGAGCAGTTCTTC,CASSSRTGDWNEQFF
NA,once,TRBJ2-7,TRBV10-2,TGCGCCAGCACTGTGACAGAGACCTACGAGCAGTACTTC,CASTVTETYEQYF
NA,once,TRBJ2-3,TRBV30,TGTGCCTGGGGGGGGATGGGTATCCCGCCAGATACGCAGTATTTT,CAWGGMGIPPDTQYF
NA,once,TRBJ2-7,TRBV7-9,TGTGCCAGCAGCTCGGTAGTCTACGAGCAGTACTTC,CASSSVVYEQYF
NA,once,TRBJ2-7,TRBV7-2,TGTGCCAGCAGCCCGAGGCGGGGTTACGAGCAGTACTTC,CASSPRRGYEQYF
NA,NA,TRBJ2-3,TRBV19,TGTGCCAGTAGATCTCAGGGTTACACAGATACGCAGTATTTT,CASRSQGYTDTQYF
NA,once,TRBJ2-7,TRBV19,TGTGCCAGTAGTTTGGGACTTCCAGACGAGCAGTACTTC,CASSLGLPDEQYF
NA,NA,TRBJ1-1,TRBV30,TGTGCCTGGAGCCTAATCTCATGGGGAAGGAGAGGGACTGAAGCTTTCTTT,CAWSLISWGRRGTEAFF
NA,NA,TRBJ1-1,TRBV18,TGTGCCAGCTCACCGATAAGTAGCACTGAAGCTTTCTTT,CASSPISSTEAFF
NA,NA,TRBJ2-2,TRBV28,TGTGCCAGCTTCCCGGGGGATGGGACCGGGGAGCTGTTTTTT,CASFPGDGTGELFF
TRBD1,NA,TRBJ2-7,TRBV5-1,TGCGCCAGCAGCTCGGGGACAGGGACTTCCTACGAGCAGTACTTC,CASSSGTGTSYEQYF
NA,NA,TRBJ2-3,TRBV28,TGTGCCAGCAGTCCTCAAGACAGACCCTACACAGATACGCAGTATTTT,CASSPQDRPYTDTQYF
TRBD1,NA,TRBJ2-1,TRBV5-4,TGTGCCAGCAGCTTCCGGGACAGCTACAATGAGCAGTTCTTC,CASSFRDSYNEQFF
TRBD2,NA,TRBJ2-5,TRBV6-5,TGTGCCAGTTCCCTCAGCGGGGGTCAAGAGACCCAGTACTTC,CASSLSGGQETQYF
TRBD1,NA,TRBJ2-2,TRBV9,TGTGCCAGCAGCGTAGGGAGGCAGGGGGTGAACACCGGGGAGCTGTTTTTT,CASSVGRQGVNTGELFF
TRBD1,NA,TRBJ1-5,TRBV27,TGTGCCAGCAGCGACAGGGGACGAGGGCCCCAGCATTTT,CASSDRGRGPQHF
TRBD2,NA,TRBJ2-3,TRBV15,TGTGCCACCAGCAGGACTAGCGGGACCCGAGATACGCAGTATTTT,CATSRTSGTRDTQYF
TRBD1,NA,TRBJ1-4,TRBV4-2,TGTGCCAGCAGCCAAGGGACAGGCATTAATGAAAAACTGTTTTTT,CASSQGTGINEKLFF
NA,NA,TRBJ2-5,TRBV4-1,TGCGCCAGCAGCCAAGATGTTTCGGGGGCCCAGTACTTC,CASSQDVSGAQYF
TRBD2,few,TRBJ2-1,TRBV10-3,TGTGCCATCAGTGAGTCGGTCCCTAGCGGGAGTAGGGATGAGCAGTTCTTC,CAISESVPSGSRDEQFF
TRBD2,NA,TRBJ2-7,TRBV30,TGTGCCTGGAGTGGGGGACTAGCGCACTACGAGCAGTACTTC,CAWSGGLAHYEQYF
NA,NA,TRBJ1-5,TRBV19,TGTGCCAGTAGTTTTCAGGGACACAGCAATCAGCCCCAGCATTTT,CASSFQGHSNQPQHF